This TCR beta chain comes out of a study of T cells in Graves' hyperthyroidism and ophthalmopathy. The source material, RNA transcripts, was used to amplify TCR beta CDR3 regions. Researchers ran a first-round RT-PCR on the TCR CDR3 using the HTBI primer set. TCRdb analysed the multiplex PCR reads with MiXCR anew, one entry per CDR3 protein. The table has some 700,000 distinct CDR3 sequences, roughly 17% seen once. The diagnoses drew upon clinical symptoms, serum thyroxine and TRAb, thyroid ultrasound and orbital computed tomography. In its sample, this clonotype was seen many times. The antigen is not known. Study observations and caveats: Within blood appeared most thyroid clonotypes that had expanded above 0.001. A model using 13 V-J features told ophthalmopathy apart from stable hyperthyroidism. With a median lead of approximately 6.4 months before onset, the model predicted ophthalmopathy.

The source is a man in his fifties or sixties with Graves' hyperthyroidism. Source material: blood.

The CDR3 protein is CASSAASGVETQYF. CDR3 DNA sequence: TGTGCCAGCAGTGCGGCTAGCGGGGTAGAGACCCAGTACTTC. This chain joins TRBV2 and TRBJ2-5; 9 bases are a match to TRBD2. CDR1 SNHLY and CDR2 FYNNEI come from the germline V gene. The CDR3 spans 14 residues. The ends lost 4 bases at V and 4 bases at J; junction bases unmatched: 4.